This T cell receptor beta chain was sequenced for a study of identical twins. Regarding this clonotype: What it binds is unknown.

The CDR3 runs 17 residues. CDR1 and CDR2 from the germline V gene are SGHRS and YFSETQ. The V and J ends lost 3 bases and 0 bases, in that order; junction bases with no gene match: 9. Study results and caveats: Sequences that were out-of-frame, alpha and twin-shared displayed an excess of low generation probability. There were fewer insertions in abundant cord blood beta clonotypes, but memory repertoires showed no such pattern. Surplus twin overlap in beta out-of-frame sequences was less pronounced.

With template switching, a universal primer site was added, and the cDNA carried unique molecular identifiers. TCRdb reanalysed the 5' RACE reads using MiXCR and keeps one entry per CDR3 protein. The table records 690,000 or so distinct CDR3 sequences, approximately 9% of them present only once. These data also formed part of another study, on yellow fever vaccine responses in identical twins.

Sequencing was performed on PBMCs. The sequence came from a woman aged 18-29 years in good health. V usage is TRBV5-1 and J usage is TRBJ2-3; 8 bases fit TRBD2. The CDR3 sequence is CASSSAGGLPSTDTQYF. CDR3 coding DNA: TGCGCCAGCAGCTCGGCGGGAGGCCTACCTAGCACAGATACGCAGTATTTT.